This entry is about one TCR beta chain. As yet, its antigen is unknown. The data derive from a study of cytomegalovirus exposure and HLA in healthy donors. The trim removed 5 bases at V and 4 bases at J, leaving 10 bases unmatched. The CDR3 totals 16 residues. In germline, CDR1 is SGHAT, CDR2 FQNNGV. The study's findings and limits: Earlier results showed most TCR beta V segments being productive about 90% or about 30% of the time.

Amplification used 60 Vbeta primers and 13 Jbeta primers. Data came from immunoSEQ multiplex PCR; TCRdb stores just in-frame clones and leaves some out. The sample includes roughly 110,000 clones, 73% of them seen just once. Sequenced material: PBMCs. V usage is TRBV11-2 and J usage is TRBJ2-1; 8 bases align to TRBD2. The sequence was collected from a man aged 30 to 45 in good health and CMV-seronegative. This CDR3 reads CASSPIAGMFYNEQFF. The DNA of the CDR3 is TGTGCCAGCAGCCCGATAGCGGGAATGTTTTACAATGAGCAGTTCTTC.